This T cell receptor beta chain is drawn from a study of cytomegalovirus exposure and HLA in healthy donors. Points from the study as a whole: One later analysis, an examination of the 120 validation repertoires, found that first-cohort TCR clusters tended to co-occur in them. The classifier reportedly diagnosed cytomegalovirus status with high specificity and sensitivity.

The assay was immunoSEQ multiplex PCR, and TCRdb's table has in-frame clones only and misses some. The sample has 150,000 to 200,000 clones, roughly 96% seen once. For this clone: What it binds is unknown.

The CDR3 spans 16 residues. Unmatched junction bases numbered 7, after V lost 4 bases and J lost 1 base. Germline V gene data show CDR1 as SGHNT and CDR2 as YYREEE (reference sequence). Sequencing input: PBMCs. The chain links TRBV5-4 to TRBJ2-5; 10 bases map to TRBD1. The origin of this receptor is a young woman in good health and CMV-seronegative. CDR3 in DNA: TGTGCCAGCAGCCCGGGACAGGGGCCAATCCAAGAGACCCAGTACTTC. It yields the protein CASSPGQGPIQETQYF.